This TCR beta chain was identified in a study of blood T cells in healthy people across ages (dated by TCRdb to the mid-2010s). In terms of the full investigation: In model experiments, roughly one uniquely barcoded TCR beta cDNA molecule per two T cells was captured by template switching. Two additional independent replicas of 1 million unique cDNA reads from the same blood draw were analyzed for two donors (one aged 18 to 30 and one aged 80 or older). To avoid experimental bias, donors of different ages were distributed randomly across sequencing lanes. Donors were grouped into four age groups: young (average 16 years), middle-aged (39), aged (approximately 67) and long-lived (around 80). To track age-related changes in TCR beta repertoire diversity, the study relied on deep sequencing normalized with unique cDNA molecular identifiers. Overall results and qualifications from the work: Estimates of total diversity based on one million sequenced T cells were considered lower bounds and underestimates. Because profiling used bulk unsorted PBMCs, naive and antigen-experienced compartments could not be compared conclusively. Because the CMV infection status of the donors was unknown, age-related changes in expanded clonotypes may potentially have been confounded. Compared with the aged group, the long-lived group had more naive CD4+ T cells, fewer expanded clones and increased TCR diversity, a pattern suggesting age selection. There was a strong correlation between observed TCR beta diversity and the percentage of naive T cells measured by flow cytometry. Observed TCR beta diversity per million T cells fell roughly linearly with age, and a significant reduction was already apparent by age about 38.

The donors were some 36 Caucasian individuals from Russia, aged about 6 to 95 years, who were systemically healthy. Ten milliliters of peripheral blood were drawn from each donor into EDTA-treated Vacutainer tubes. Ficoll-Paque density-gradient centrifugation was used to isolate PBMCs, with at least 6.5 million per sample. Trizol reagent was used to extract total RNA from PBMCs, with at least 5.5 micrograms per sample. For every donor, an aliquot of PBMCs went through flow cytometry to measure the percentages of naive CD45RAhigh/CD27high T cells. About this clonotype: Its antigen has not been determined. Qualities for individual bases were not recorded, and no much larger clone is one base off.

The method behind the library was 5' RACE. TCRdb records Illumina HiSeq 2500 as the sequencer. A second roughly 7 to 11 cycle PCR used a sample-barcoded 5' primer and a J-beta primer mix. A template-switch 5' adaptor carrying 12 random nucleotides introduced a unique molecular identifier onto each TCR beta cDNA molecule. Each sample yielded at least 3 million CDR3-containing paired-end reads. First-strand cDNA was synthesized from all RNA with the Mint cDNA synthesis kit, primed by a TRBC-specific oligonucleotide. After uracil-DNA glycosylase treatment, a first 18-cycle PCR used universal primers M1SS and BC2_uni_R on all cDNA. As for how the authors treated the data: Each sample was normalized by randomly selecting 1 million high-quality reads, each carrying a distinct molecular identifier. Instead of being binned into consensus sequences, reads that shared molecular identifiers were thrown out. MiTCR, run with a Q25 quality threshold and the strictest error-elimination algorithm, handled CDR3 identification, clonotype clustering and error correction. Lower-bound total TCR beta diversity was estimated with a nonparametric unseen species model using Euler transformation. TCRdb cleaned the public reads at Q25 with fastp, built clones with MiXCR and kept in-frame beta chains. Each CDR3 protein appears once, grouped with its most common genes and DNA. TCRdb's processing, not the authors' own work, is the source of the V and J calls. This sample holds about 760,000 distinct CDR3 sequences; 56% were observed only once. Roughly 25% of the sample is held by the ten biggest clonotypes.

The sequence derives from a man aged 35-49 years in good health. The specimen was blood.

This receptor has the CDR3 CASSQDQRNGYTF. Read as DNA, the sequence is TGCGCCAGCAGCCAAGATCAGAGGAATGGCTACACCTTC. The chain is encoded by TRBV4-1 joined to TRBJ1-2; no D gene call is confident. CDR1 MGHRA and CDR2 YSYEKL are derived from the germline V gene. V is clipped by 0 bases and J by 6 bases, and the sequence between their germline boundaries is 8 bases long. Including the terminal cysteine and phenylalanine, the CDR3 comprises 13 residues. Kept here is only the CDR3 DNA, which spans 39 bases and is read in frame from base 1.